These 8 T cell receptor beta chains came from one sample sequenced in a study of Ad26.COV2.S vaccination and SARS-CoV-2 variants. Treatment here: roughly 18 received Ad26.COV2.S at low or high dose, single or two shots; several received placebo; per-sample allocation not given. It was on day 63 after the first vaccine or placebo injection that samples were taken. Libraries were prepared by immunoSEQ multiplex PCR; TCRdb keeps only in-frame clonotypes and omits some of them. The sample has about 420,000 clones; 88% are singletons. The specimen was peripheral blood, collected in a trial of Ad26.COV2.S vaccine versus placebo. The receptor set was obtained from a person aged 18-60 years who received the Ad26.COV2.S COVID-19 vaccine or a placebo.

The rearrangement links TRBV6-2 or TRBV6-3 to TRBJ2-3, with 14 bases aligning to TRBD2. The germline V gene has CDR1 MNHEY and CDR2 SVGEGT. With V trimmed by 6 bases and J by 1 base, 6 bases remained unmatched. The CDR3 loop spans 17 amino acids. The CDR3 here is CASSPGTSGGRTDTQYF. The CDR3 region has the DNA TGTGCCAGCAGCCCCGGGACTAGCGGGGGACGCACAGATACGCAGTATTTT.

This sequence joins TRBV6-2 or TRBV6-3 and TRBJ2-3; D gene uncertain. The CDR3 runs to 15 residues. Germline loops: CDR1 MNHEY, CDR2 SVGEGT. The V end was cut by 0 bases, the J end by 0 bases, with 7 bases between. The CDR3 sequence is CASSYSQVSTDTQYF. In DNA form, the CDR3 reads TGTGCCAGCAGTTACTCCCAGGTTAGCACAGATACGCAGTATTTT.

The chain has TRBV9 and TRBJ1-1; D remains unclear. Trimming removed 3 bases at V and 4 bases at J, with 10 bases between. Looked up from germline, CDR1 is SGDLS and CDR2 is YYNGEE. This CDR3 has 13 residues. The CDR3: CASSAGEGTEAFF. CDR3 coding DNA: TGTGCCAGCAGCGCCGGGGAAGGCACTGAAGCTTTCTTT.

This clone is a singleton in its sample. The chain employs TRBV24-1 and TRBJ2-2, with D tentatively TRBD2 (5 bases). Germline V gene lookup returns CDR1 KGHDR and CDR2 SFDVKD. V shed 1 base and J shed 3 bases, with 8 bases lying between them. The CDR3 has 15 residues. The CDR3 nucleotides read TGTGCCACCAGTGATTTAGGAGGAGACACCGGGGAGCTGTTTTTT. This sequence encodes CATSDLGGDTGELFF.

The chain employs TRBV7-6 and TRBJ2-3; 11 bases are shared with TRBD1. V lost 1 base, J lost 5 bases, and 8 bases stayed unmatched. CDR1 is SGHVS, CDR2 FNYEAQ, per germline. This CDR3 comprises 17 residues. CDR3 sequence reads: CASSLVGQGAIKDTQYF. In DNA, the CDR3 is TGTGCCAGCAGCTTAGTCGGACAGGGGGCGATAAAAGATACGCAGTATTTT.

The CDR3 sequence: CASTTRRTDYNEQFF. The CDR3 nucleotides are TGTGCCAGCACGACGAGGAGGACGGACTACAATGAGCAGTTCTTC. The chain carries TRBV2 and TRBJ2-1, with D tentatively TRBD2 (5 bases). Germline CDR1 reads SNHLY; CDR2 reads FYNNEI. Deletions cut 7 bases from V and 3 bases from J, with 16 bases between. CDR3 length: 15 residues.

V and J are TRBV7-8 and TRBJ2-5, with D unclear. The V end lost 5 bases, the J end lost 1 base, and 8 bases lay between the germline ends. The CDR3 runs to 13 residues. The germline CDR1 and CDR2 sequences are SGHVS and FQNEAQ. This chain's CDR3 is CASSPSLQETQYF. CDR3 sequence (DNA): TGTGCCAGCAGCCCCTCGCTCCAAGAGACCCAGTACTTC.

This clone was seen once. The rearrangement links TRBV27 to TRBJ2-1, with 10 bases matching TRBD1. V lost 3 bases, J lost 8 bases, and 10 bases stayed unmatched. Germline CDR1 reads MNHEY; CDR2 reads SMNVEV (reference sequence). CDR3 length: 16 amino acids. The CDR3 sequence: CASSFLRDRGWDEQFF. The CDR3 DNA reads TGTGCCAGCAGTTTTCTCCGGGACAGGGGCTGGGATGAGCAGTTCTTC.